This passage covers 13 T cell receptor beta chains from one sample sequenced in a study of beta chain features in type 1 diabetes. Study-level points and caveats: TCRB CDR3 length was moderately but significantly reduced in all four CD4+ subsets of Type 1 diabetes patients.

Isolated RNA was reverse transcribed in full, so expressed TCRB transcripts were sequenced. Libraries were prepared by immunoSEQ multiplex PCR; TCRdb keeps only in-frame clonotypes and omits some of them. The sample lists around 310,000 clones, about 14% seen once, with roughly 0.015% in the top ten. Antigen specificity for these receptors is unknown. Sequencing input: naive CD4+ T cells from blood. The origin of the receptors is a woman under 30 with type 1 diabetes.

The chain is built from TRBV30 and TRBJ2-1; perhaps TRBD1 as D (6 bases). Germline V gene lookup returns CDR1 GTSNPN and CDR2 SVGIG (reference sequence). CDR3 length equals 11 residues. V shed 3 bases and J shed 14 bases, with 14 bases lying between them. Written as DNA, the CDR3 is TGTGCCTGGAGACTGACAGGTTCGGAGTTCTTC. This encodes CAWRLTGSEFF. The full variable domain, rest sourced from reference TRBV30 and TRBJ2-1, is SQTIHQWPATLVQPVGSPLSLECTVEGTSNPNLYWYRQAAGRGLQLLFYSVGIGQISSEVPQNLSASRPQDRQFILSSKKLLLSDSGFYLCAWRLTGSEFFGPGTRLTVL.

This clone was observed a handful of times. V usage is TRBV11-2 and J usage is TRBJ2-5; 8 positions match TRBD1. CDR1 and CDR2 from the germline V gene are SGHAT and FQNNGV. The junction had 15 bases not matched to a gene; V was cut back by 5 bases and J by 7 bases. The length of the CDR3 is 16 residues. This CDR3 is CASSPFLLTGAVTQYF. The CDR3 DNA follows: TGTGCCAGCAGCCCTTTTCTCCTGACAGGGGCGGTGACCCAGTACTTC.

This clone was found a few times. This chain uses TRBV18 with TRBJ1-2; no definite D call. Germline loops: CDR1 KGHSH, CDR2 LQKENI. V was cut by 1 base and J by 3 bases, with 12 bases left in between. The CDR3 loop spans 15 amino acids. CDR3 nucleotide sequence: TGTGCCAGCTCACCACTAAGGTTGGGAGACTATGGCTACACCTTC. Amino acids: CASSPLRLGDYGYTF.

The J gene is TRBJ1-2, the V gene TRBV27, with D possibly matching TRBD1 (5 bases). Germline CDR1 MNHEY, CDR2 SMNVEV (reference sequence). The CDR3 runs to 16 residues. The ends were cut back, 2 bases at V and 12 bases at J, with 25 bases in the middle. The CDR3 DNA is TGTGCCAGCAGTTTAGTTGTACCCACTGGGGCAGACACCCACACCTTC. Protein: CASSLVVPTGADTHTF.

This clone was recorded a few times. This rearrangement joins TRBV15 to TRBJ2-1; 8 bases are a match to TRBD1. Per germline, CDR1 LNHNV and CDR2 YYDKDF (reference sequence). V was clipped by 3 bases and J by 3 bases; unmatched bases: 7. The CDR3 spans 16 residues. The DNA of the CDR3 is TGTGCCACCAGCAGGGGATTAGGGACAGGCTACAATGAGCAGTTCTTC. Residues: CATSRGLGTGYNEQFF.

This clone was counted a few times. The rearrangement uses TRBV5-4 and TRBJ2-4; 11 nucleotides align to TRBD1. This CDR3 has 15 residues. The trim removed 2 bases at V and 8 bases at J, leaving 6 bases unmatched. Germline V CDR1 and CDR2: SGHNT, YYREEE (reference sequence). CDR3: CASSFRDRGTYIQYF. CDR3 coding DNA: TGTGCCAGCAGCTTTAGGGACAGGGGGACGTACATTCAGTACTTC.

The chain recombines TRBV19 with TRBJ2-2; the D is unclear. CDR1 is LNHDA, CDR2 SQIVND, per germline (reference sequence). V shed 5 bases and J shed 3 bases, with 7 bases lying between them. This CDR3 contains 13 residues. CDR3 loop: CASSWLYTGELFF. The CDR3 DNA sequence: TGTGCCAGTAGTTGGCTTTACACCGGGGAGCTGTTTTTT.

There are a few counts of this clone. The DNA of the CDR3 is TGTGCCTGGAGTGTACGTAGCTCTGGGGCCAACGTCCTGACTTTC. Translation: CAWSVRSSGANVLTF. V usage is TRBV30 and J usage is TRBJ2-6; D gene ambiguous. Looked up from germline, CDR1 is GTSNPN and CDR2 is SVGIG (reference sequence). Trimming took off 0 bases at V and 0 bases at J, with 6 bases between the two ends. The CDR3 spans 15 residues.

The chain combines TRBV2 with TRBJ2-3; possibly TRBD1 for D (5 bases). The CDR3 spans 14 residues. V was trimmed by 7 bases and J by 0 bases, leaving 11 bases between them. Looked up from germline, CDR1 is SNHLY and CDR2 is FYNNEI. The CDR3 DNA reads TGTGCCAGCACCCAGGGTAGCAGCACAGATACGCAGTATTTT. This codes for CASTQGSSTDTQYF.

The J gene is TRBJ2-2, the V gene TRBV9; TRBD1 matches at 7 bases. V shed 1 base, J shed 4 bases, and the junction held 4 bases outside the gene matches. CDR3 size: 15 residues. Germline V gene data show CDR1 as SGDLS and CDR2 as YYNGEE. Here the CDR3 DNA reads TGTGCCAGCAGCGTATCGACAGGGATCACCGGGGAGCTGTTTTTT. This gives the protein CASSVSTGITGELFF.

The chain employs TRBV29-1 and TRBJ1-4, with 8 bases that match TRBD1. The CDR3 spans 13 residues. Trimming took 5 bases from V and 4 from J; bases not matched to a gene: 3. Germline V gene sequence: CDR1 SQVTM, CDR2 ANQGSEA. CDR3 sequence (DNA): TGCAGCGTTAGGACAGGGATTAATGAAAAACTGTTTTTT. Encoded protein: CSVRTGINEKLFF.

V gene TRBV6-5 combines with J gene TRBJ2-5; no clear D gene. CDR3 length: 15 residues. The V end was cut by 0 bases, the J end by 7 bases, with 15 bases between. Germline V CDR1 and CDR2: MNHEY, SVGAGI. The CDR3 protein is CASSYSMMRSGTQYF. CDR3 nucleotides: TGTGCCAGCAGTTACTCGATGATGCGTTCCGGGACCCAGTACTTC.

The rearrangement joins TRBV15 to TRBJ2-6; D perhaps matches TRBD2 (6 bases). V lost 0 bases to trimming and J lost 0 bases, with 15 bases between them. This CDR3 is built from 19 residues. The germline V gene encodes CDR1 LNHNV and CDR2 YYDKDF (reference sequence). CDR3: CATSRDKGAGISGANVLTF. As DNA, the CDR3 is TGTGCCACCAGCAGAGATAAAGGTGCGGGGATCTCTGGGGCCAACGTCCTGACTTTC.